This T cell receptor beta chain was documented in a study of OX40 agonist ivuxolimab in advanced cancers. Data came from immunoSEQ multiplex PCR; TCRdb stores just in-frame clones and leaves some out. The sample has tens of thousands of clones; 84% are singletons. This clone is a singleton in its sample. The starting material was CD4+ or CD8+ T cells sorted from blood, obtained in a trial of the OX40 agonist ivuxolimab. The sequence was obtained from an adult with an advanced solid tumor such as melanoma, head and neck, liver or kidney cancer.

This chain's CDR3 is CASSFTGRPSGANVLTF. CDR3 in DNA: TGTGCCAGCAGTTTTACAGGGCGGCCCTCTGGGGCCAACGTCCTGACTTTC. J is TRBJ2-6 and V is TRBV4-2, with D possibly TRBD1 on 6 matching bases. This CDR3 comprises 17 residues. CDR1 and CDR2 (germline): LGHNA, YNFKEQ. Between the trimmed V and J ends, which lost 6 bases and 0 bases, there was a span of 15 bases.